These T cell receptor beta chains were read from a single sample in a study of CD8+CD57+ T cells in acquired aplastic anemia. TCRdb re-called the reads with MiXCR, one entry per CDR3 protein. The sample lists 200,000 to 250,000 distinct CDR3 sequences; roughly 55% were seen once. Sequencing used sorted CD4+, CD8+, or CD8+CD57+ T cells (not recorded which) from PBMCs. Receptor source: a human donor in good health. Each CDR3 is given with its conserved first and last residue. Fields, in order: J gene, V gene, clone size, D gene, CDR3 protein, CDR3 DNA. A D gene is named only where the DNA matches it firmly. Some rows have no size entry. The others give once, few or many, or a class for an expanded clone.

TRBJ2-5	TRBV5-8	few	TRBD2	CASSLRGSGGQETQYF	TGTGCCAGCAGCCTGCGTGGTAGCGGGGGCCAAGAGACCCAGTACTTC
TRBJ2-7	TRBV5-1	NA	TRBD1	CASSTGQTTLLYEQYF	TGCGCCAGCAGCACGGGACAGACCACTTTACTCTACGAGCAGTACTTC
TRBJ1-1	TRBV7-2	few	NA	CAGGGRMNTEAFF	TGTGCGGGAGGAGGAAGGATGAACACTGAAGCTTTCTTT
TRBJ2-1	TRBV24-1	NA	TRBD1	CATSDPGQGWFF	TGTGCCACCAGTGATCCTGGACAGGGGTGGTTCTTC
TRBJ2-7	TRBV6-6	once	TRBD1	CASSYGTGSYEQCF	TGTGCCAGCAGTTATGGGACAGGGAGCTACGAGCAGTGCTTC
TRBJ1-4	TRBV14	once	TRBD1	CASSQGDRTGNFNEKLFF	TGTGCCAGCAGCCAAGGAGACCGGACAGGGAATTTTAATGAAAAACTGTTTTTT
TRBJ1-2	TRBV7-9	NA	NA	CATSPGPRQGVGGYTF	TGTGCCACCTCCCCGGGCCCCCGGCAGGGCGTGGGTGGCTACACCTTC
TRBJ2-3	TRBV7-9	NA	NA	CASSLAPGGAIDTQYF	TGTGCCAGCAGCTTAGCTCCAGGGGGGGCGATAGATACGCAGTATTTT
TRBJ2-2	TRBV10-2	NA	TRBD2	CASSLRLAGGSGELFF	TGCGCCAGCTCCCTTCGACTAGCGGGAGGGTCCGGGGAGCTGTTTTTT
TRBJ2-7	TRBV19	NA	NA	CASSLRDSPWKQYF	TGTGCCAGTAGTCTGCGGGACAGCCCCTGGAAGCAGTACTTC
TRBJ1-1	TRBV9	NA	TRBD1	CASSVRDSLGNTEAFF	TGTGCCAGCAGCGTAAGGGACAGCCTAGGAAACACTGAAGCTTTCTTT
TRBJ2-7	TRBV4-3	NA	NA	CASSLASTYEQYF	TGCGCCAGCAGCTTGGCCTCGACCTACGAGCAGTACTTC
TRBJ2-2	TRBV24-1	NA	TRBD1	CATSDAGGLTGELFF	TGTGCCACCAGTGATGCAGGGGGCCTTACCGGGGAGCTGTTTTTT
TRBJ2-1	TRBV6-4	many	TRBD1	CASSETGTLSEQFF	TGTGCCAGCAGTGAGACAGGGACCCTATCTGAGCAGTTCTTC
TRBJ1-1	TRBV20-1	NA	NA	CSARVVSEAFF	TGCAGTGCTAGAGTGGTCAGTGAAGCTTTCTTT
TRBJ1-4	TRBV7-4	NA	NA	CASSLDGDSGKLFF	TGTGCCAGCAGCTTAGACGGGGACTCTGGAAAACTGTTTTTT
TRBJ2-3	TRBV14	many	TRBD1	CASRRRTGSHTDTQYF	TGTGCCAGCAGACGAAGGACAGGGTCGCACACAGATACGCAGTATTTT
TRBJ1-1	TRBV5-5	many	NA	CASEGPEAMNTEAFF	TGTGCCAGCGAAGGGCCAGAGGCCATGAACACTGAAGCTTTCTTT
TRBJ1-6	TRBV4-2	many	NA	CASSQEWGLGYNSPLHF	TGTGCCAGCAGCCAAGAATGGGGGCTCGGGTATAATTCACCCCTCCACTTT
TRBJ2-7	TRBV20-1	few	TRBD1	CSAYRQGYEQYF	TGCAGTGCTTATAGACAGGGCTACGAGCAGTACTTC
TRBJ2-7	TRBV20-1	NA	NA	CSAFNSPYEQYF	TGCAGTGCTTTCAACTCACCCTACGAGCAGTACTTC
TRBJ2-1	TRBV7-8	NA	TRBD2	CASSSGGPDTQFF	TGTGCCAGCAGTTCGGGAGGCCCAGATACGCAGTTCTTC
TRBJ2-5	TRBV9	NA	TRBD2	CASSGAGGLETQYF	TGTGCCAGCAGCGGAGCGGGGGGGTTGGAGACCCAGTACTTC
TRBJ2-7	TRBV5-1	NA	TRBD2	CASSLARGVGEQYF	TGCGCCAGCAGCTTGGCACGGGGGGTAGGCGAGCAGTACTTC
TRBJ1-2	TRBV4-1	many	TRBD1	CASSQNRGYGYTF	TGCGCCAGCAGCCAGAACAGGGGTTACGGCTACACCTTC
TRBJ2-7	TRBV20-1	once	TRBD2	CSASGGVYEQYF	TGCAGTGCTAGTGGGGGGGTATACGAGCAGTACTTC
TRBJ2-1	TRBV20-1	NA	NA	CSARWGYNEQFF	TGCAGTGCTAGATGGGGATACAATGAGCAGTTCTTC
TRBJ1-5	TRBV19	many	TRBD1	CASSIAQTGVQPQHF	TGTGCCAGTAGTATAGCCCAGACAGGGGTTCAGCCCCAGCATTTT